Below are 20 T cell receptor beta chains sequenced from a single sample in a study of T cell responses to AZD1222 COVID-19 vaccine. Sequenced by immunoSEQ multiplex PCR; TCRdb stores in-frame clones only, minus some. The repertoire holds under 150,000 clones, with 80% to 95% as singletons. Sequenced material: peripheral blood, taken on day 0 of MenACWY control vaccination. These receptors all stem from an adult in good health.

The chain recombines TRBV5-1 with TRBJ1-1, with 7 bases that match TRBD1. Germline values: CDR1 SGHRS, CDR2 YFSETQ. V was pared by 0 bases and J by 2 bases, with 4 bases of the junction left unmatched. CDR3 size: 15 residues. CDR3: CASSLAGTVNTEAFF. The CDR3 bases are TGCGCCAGCAGCTTGGCCGGGACAGTAAACACTGAAGCTTTCTTT.

This chain links TRBV6-5 with TRBJ1-2; D is unresolved. Germline V gene data show CDR1 as MNHEY and CDR2 as SVGAGI. The CDR3 is 13 residues long. V was clipped by 4 bases and J by 8 bases, with 14 bases between them. This chain's CDR3 is CASSSVRKGGYTF. In nucleotides, the CDR3 is TGTGCCAGCAGTTCCGTGAGAAAAGGAGGCTACACCTTC.

The chain links TRBV20-1 to TRBJ2-5; 8 bases line up with TRBD2. Per germline, CDR1 DFQATT and CDR2 SNEGSKA (reference sequence). V dropped 6 bases and J dropped 10; count of bases not matched to a gene: 7. This CDR3 spans 11 amino acids. The CDR3: CSAGPGGVQYF. CDR3 nucleotides: TGCAGTGCAGGCCCGGGAGGGGTCCAGTACTTC.

This clone was seen more than once but under ten times. The V and J genes are TRBV7-6 and TRBJ1-3; D not certain. Deletions cut 5 bases from V and 0 bases from J, with 14 bases between. Germline CDR1 reads SGHVS; CDR2 reads FNYEAQ. The CDR3 spans 16 residues. The CDR3 coding sequence is TGTGCCAGCAGCCTCGTTGAGGGCTCCTCTGGAAACACCATATATTTT. Translated, it gives CASSLVEGSSGNTIYF.

The chain uses TRBV4-1 and TRBJ2-3; no firm D call. The CDR3 extends over 15 amino acids. Germline CDR1 and CDR2: MGHRA and YSYEKL. Trimming removed 0 bases at V and 2 bases at J, with 9 bases between. Written as DNA, the CDR3 is TGCGCCAGCAGCCAAGAGAGCATTGTCACAGATACGCAGTATTTT. Residues: CASSQESIVTDTQYF.

The chain carries TRBV28 and TRBJ2-3, with TRBD2 identical over 7 bases. Per germline, CDR1 MDHEN and CDR2 SYDVKM. The CDR3 spans 15 residues. The V segment lost 6 bases and the J segment 4 bases; nucleotides outside the gene matches: 10. The DNA for the CDR3 is TGTGCCAGCAGCCCTGGCGGGAGTGGCGCAGATACGCAGTATTTT. It is translated as CASSPGGSGADTQYF. Combining the CDR3 with reference TRBV28 and TRBJ2-3 gives the whole variable domain DVKVTQSSRYLVKRTGEKVFLECVQDMDHENMFWYRQDPGLGLRLIYFSYDVKMKEKGDIPEGYSVSREKKERFSLILESASTNQTSMYLCASSPGGSGADTQYFGPGTRLTVL.

This clone occurred once. The chain links TRBV5-5 to TRBJ2-2; D unclear. CDR3 length equals 15 residues. Trimming shortened V by 2 bases and J by 4 bases, and 12 bases separated the two germline ends. Germline CDR1 reads SGHKS; CDR2 reads YYEKEE (reference sequence). The CDR3 loop reads CASSFLQYPTGELFF. Here the CDR3 DNA reads TGTGCCAGCAGCTTCCTACAGTATCCCACCGGGGAGCTGTTTTTT.

The chain employs TRBV9 and TRBJ2-5; D ambiguous. Trimming stripped 4 bases from V and 2 bases from J, with 9 bases between. The CDR3 totals 13 residues. CDR1 and CDR2 from the germline V gene are SGDLS and YYNGEE. CDR3 region: CASSLWGQETQYF. The CDR3 DNA reads TGTGCCAGCAGCTTGTGGGGTCAAGAGACCCAGTACTTC.

This sequence joins TRBV9 and TRBJ1-1; D may be TRBD1 (6 bases). V lost 0 bases to trimming and J lost 1 base, with 16 bases between them. The CDR3 is made up of 17 amino acids. Germline-derived CDR1 and CDR2 are SGDLS and YYNGEE. The CDR3 loop reads CASSVGGTPHGNTEAFF. The CDR3 DNA follows: TGTGCCAGCAGCGTAGGAGGGACACCTCATGGGAACACTGAAGCTTTCTTT.

The chain carries TRBV3-1 (or the pseudogene TRBV3-2) and TRBJ2-3; D perhaps matches TRBD1 (5 bases). The V and J ends lost 4 bases and 2 bases respectively, with 10 bases between them. The CDR3 totals 14 residues. The V gene's germline CDR1 is LGHDT and CDR2 YNNKEL (reference sequence). This chain's CDR3 is CASSLSTATDTQYF. CDR3 coding DNA: TGTGCCAGCAGCCTTTCGACAGCCACAGATACGCAGTATTTT.

This rearrangement joins TRBV5-1 to TRBJ2-2; 7 bases line up with TRBD2. Germline CDR1 reads SGHRS; CDR2 reads YFSETQ. V gave up 6 bases and J gave up 6 bases; unmatched junction bases: 23. This CDR3 has 19 amino acids. The CDR3, as DNA: TGCGCCAGCAACACGGATCCAGCGGGACTACTACGCGGCGCCGGGGAGCTGTTTTTT. Encoded protein: CASNTDPAGLLRGAGELFF.

The rearrangement links TRBV28 to TRBJ1-1; D not certain. CDR1 MDHEN and CDR2 SYDVKM come from the germline V gene. The V and J ends lost 5 bases and 0 bases respectively, with 19 bases between them. The CDR3 totals 17 residues. In DNA form, the CDR3 reads TGTGCCAGCAGTCCACCTATAGGAGGGTTCATGAACACTGAAGCTTTCTTT. This translates into CASSPPIGGFMNTEAFF.

This clone was observed once. The chain uses TRBV30 and TRBJ1-5, with TRBD1 as a possible D gene (5 bases). CDR3 length equals 15 residues. The germline V and J ends were trimmed by 4 bases and 3 bases, with 16 bases remaining between them. Germline V gene lookup returns CDR1 GTSNPN and CDR2 SVGIG (reference sequence). The CDR3 sequence: CAWTPGLGDNQPQHF. The CDR3 nucleotides are TGTGCCTGGACCCCGGGACTGGGAGACAATCAGCCCCAGCATTTT.

This clone turned up a few times. This chain links TRBV20-1 with TRBJ2-7; 9 positions agree with TRBD2. CDR3 length: 14 residues. The trim removed 3 bases at V and 2 bases at J, leaving 5 bases unmatched. In germline, CDR1 is DFQATT, CDR2 SNEGSKA (reference sequence). Here the CDR3 reads CSASPLAGPYEQYF. The CDR3 nucleotides read TGCAGTGCTAGTCCCCTAGCGGGGCCCTACGAGCAGTACTTC.

The chain uses TRBV7-9 and TRBJ1-2, with 7 bases lining up with TRBD1. The CDR3 has 13 amino acids. Germline V gives CDR1 SEHNR, CDR2 FQNEAQ (reference sequence). V lost 5 bases to trimming and J lost 4 bases; unmatched junction nucleotides: 4. The CDR3 DNA follows: TGTGCCAGCAGCCGACAGGGAGGCTATGGCTACACCTTC. Amino acid sequence: CASSRQGGYGYTF.

Turning to this clone: The junction shows a germline mismatch at one end, possibly a read error. The chain couples TRBV30 to TRBJ1-5, with D hard to call. The CDR3 spans 16 residues. Germline loops: CDR1 GTSNPN, CDR2 SVGIG (reference sequence). The CDR3 sequence: CACSGPTTGSNQPQHF. In nucleotides, the CDR3 is TGTGCCTGCAGTGGACCGACCACGGGAAGCAATCAGCCCCAGCATTTT. Full variable domain (outside the CDR3, taken from reference TRBV30 and TRBJ1-5): SQTIHQWPATLVQPVGSPLSLECTVEGTSNPNLYWYRQAAGRGLQLLFYSVGIGQISSEVPQNLSASRPQDRQFILSSKKLLLSDSGFYLCACSGPTTGSNQPQHFGDGTRLSIL.

The V gene is TRBV7-2, the J gene TRBJ1-1, with 8 bases lining up with TRBD1. The CDR3 is made up of 14 amino acids. After removal of 6 bases from V and 4 bases from J, the junction contained 7 bases not matched to a gene. CDR1 SGHTA and CDR2 FQGNSA come from the germline V gene. DNA of the CDR3: TGTGCCAGCAGGTCGGGACAGGTCGGCACTGAAGCTTTCTTT. This encodes CASRSGQVGTEAFF.

The V and J genes are TRBV6-5 and TRBJ1-6; weak D call: TRBD1 (6 bases). This CDR3 is built from 15 residues. Per the germline V gene, CDR1 is MNHEY and CDR2 is SVGAGI. Trimming stripped 4 bases from V and 7 bases from J, with 14 bases between. In DNA form, the CDR3 reads TGTGCCAGCAGTTCTCGGGGGCCGATCAATTCACCCCTCCACTTT. This translates into CASSSRGPINSPLHF.

The rearrangement uses TRBV7-9 and TRBJ1-2; 8 bases are shared with TRBD1. The germline V gene encodes CDR1 SEHNR and CDR2 FQNEAQ (reference sequence). V was clipped by 1 base and J by 2 bases; unmatched bases: 12. The CDR3 consists of 18 residues. CDR3 sequence reads: CASSLGTRTGTGNYGYTF. CDR3 DNA: TGTGCCAGCAGCTTAGGCACCCGAACCGGGACAGGCAACTATGGCTACACCTTC.

V usage is TRBV10-1 and J usage is TRBJ2-1; 7 bases match TRBD2. The CDR3 contains 15 residues. V gave up 2 bases and J gave up 0 bases; unmatched junction bases: 1. CDR1 WNHNN and CDR2 SYGVQD come from the germline V gene (reference sequence). The CDR3 protein is CASSEGGSSYNEQFF. The CDR3 DNA reads as TGCGCCAGCAGTGAGGGCGGGAGCTCCTACAATGAGCAGTTCTTC.